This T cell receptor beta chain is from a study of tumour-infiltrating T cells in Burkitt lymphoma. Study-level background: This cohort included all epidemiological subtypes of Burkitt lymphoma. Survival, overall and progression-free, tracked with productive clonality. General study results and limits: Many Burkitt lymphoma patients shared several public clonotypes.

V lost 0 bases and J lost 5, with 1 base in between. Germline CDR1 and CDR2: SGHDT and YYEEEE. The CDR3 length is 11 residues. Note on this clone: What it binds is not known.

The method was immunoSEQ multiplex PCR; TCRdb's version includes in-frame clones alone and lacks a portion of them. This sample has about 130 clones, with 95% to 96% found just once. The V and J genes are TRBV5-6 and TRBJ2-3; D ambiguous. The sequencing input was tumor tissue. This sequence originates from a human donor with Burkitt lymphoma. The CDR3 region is CASSLGDTQYF. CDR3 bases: TGTGCCAGCAGCTTGGGAGATACGCAGTATTTT. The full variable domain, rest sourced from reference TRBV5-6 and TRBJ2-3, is DAGVTQSPTHLIKTRGQQVTLRCSPKSGHDTVSWYQQALGQGPQFIFQYYEEEERQRGNFPDRFSGHQFPNYSSELNVNALLLGDSALYLCASSLGDTQYFGPGTRLTVL.